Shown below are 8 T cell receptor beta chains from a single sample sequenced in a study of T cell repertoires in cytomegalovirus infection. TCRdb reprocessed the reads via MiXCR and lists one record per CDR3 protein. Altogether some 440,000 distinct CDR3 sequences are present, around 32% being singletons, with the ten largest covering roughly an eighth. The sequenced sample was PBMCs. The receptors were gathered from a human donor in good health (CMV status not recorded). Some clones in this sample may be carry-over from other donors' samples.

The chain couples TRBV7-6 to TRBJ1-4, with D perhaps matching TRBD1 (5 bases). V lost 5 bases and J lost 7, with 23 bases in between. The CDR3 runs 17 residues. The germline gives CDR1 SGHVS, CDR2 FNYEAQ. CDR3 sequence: CASSPEGKAPNGEKLFF. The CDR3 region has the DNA TGTGCCAGCAGCCCTGAGGGGAAAGCCCCCAATGGTGAAAAACTGTTTTTT.

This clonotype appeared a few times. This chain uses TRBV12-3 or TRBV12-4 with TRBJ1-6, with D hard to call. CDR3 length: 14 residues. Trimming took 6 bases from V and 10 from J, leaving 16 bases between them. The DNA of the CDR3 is TGTGCCAGCAGCACTCGGTCGACGGGATCACCCCTCCACTTT. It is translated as CASSTRSTGSPLHF.

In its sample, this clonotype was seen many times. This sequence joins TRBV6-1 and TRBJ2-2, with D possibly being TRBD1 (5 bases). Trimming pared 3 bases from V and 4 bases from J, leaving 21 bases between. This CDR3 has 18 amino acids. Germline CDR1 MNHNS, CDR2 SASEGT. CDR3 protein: CASSENRQKAWSTGELFF. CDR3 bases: TGTGCCAGCAGTGAGAACCGACAGAAGGCCTGGAGCACCGGGGAGCTGTTTTTT.

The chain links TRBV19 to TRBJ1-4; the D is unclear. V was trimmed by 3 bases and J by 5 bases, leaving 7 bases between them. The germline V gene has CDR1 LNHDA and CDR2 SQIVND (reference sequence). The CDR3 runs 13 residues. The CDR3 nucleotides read TGTGCCAGTAGTATGATCGACAATGAAAAACTGTTTTTT. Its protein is CASSMIDNEKLFF.

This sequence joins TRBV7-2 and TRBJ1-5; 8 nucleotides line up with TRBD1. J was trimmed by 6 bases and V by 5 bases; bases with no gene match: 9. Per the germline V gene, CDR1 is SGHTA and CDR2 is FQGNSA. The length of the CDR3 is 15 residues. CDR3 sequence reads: CASSPRQGRVQPQHF. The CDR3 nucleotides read TGTGCCAGCAGCCCCCGACAGGGGAGGGTTCAGCCCCAGCATTTT.

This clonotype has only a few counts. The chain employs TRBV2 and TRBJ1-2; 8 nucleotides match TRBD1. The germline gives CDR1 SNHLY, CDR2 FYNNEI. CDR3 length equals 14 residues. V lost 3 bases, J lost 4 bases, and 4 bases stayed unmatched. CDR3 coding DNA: TGTGCCAGCAGTGAGGGACAGGCCATCTATGGCTACACCTTC. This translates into CASSEGQAIYGYTF.

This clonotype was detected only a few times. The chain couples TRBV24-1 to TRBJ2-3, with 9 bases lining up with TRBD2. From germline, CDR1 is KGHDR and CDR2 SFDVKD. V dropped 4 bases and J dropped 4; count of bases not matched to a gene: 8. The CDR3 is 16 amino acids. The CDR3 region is CATSDHSGGPADTQYF. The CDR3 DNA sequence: TGTGCCACCAGTGACCATAGCGGGGGCCCCGCAGATACGCAGTATTTT.

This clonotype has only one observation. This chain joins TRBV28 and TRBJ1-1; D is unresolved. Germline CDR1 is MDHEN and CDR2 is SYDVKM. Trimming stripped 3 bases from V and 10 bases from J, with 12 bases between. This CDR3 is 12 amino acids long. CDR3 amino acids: CASSFSGFSAFF. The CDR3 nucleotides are TGTGCCAGCAGTTTCTCTGGGTTTTCAGCTTTCTTT.